Below, one TCR beta chain is given with its context. Its antigen is not identified. These data originate in a study of monozygotic twins with cystic fibrosis. The study's findings and limits: No link emerged between shared CDR3 counts and age, concordance or severity. Monozygotic CF twins shared more identical nucleotide clonotypes than unrelated patients. The repertoire was suggested to be naive-dominated, clonality median approximately 0.009. In 13 of 16 pairs, V gene usage was closest to the co-twin's.

The CDR3 contains 17 residues. Germline CDR1 reads SGHDN; CDR2 reads FVKESK. Trimming took 3 bases from V and 4 from J; bases not matched to a gene: 14. Method: immunoSEQ multiplex PCR; TCRdb's copy keeps in-frame clones and lacks some. The table has about 30,000 clones, over 75% seen once; the top ten hold approximately 0.54%. Sequencing was carried out using blood. This clonotype was obtained from a girl aged 2 to 10 with cystic fibrosis. The chain combines TRBV14 with TRBJ1-2; 7 bases match TRBD1. The CDR3, as DNA: TGTGCCAGCAGCCATCGGACAGGTACCATCGGCAGCTATGGCTACACCTTC. It translates to CASSHRTGTIGSYGYTF.